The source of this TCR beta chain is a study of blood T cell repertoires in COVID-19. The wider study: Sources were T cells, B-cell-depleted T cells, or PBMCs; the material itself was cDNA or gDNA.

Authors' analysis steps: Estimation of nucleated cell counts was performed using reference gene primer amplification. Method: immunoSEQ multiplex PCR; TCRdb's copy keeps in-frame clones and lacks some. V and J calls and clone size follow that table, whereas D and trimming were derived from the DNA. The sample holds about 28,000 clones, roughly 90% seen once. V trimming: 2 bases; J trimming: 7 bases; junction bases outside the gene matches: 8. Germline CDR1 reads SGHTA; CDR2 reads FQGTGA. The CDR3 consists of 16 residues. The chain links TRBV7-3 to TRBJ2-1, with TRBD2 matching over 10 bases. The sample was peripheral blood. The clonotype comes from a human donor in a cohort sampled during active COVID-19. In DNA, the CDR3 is TGTGCCAGCAGCTTAGAAGCGGGGGGGCTTCGAAATGAGCAGTTCTTC. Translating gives CASSLEAGGLRNEQFF.